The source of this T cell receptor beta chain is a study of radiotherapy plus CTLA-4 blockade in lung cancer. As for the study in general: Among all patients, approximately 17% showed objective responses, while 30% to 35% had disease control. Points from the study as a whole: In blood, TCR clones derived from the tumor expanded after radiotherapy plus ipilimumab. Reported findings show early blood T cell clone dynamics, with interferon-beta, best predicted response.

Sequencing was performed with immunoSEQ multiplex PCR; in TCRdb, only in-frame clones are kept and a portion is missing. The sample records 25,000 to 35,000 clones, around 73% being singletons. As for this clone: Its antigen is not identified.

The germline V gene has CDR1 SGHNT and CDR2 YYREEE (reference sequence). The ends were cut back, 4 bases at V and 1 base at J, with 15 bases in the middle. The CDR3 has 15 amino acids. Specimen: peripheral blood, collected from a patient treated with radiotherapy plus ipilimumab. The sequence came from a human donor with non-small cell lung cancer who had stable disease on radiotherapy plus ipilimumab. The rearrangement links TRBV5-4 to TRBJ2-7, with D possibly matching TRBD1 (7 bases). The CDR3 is CASSRGTDSSYEQYF. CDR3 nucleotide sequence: TGTGCCAGCAGCCGCGGGACAGACAGTTCCTACGAGCAGTACTTC. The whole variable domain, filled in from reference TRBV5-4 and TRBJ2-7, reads ETGVTQSPTHLIKTRGQQVTLRCSSQSGHNTVSWYQQALGQGPQFIFQYYREEENGRGNFPPRFSGLQFPNYSSELNVNALELDDSALYLCASSRGTDSSYEQYFGPGTRLTVT.